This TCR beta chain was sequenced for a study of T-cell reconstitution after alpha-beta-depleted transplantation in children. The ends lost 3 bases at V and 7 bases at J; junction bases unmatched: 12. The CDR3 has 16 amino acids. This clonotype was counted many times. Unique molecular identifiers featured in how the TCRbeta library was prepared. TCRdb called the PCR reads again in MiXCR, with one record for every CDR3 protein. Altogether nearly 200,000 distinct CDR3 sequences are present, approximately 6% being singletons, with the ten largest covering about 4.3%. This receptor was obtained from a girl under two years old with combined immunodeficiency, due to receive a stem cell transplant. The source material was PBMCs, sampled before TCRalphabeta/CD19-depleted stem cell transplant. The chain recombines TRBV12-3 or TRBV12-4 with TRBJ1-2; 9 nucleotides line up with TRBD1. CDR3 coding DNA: TGTGCCAGCAGTTTTGGCGCATACAGGGGGCGCGGTGGCTACACCTTC. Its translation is CASSFGAYRGRGGYTF.